This T cell receptor (beta chain) was profiled in a study of cytomegalovirus exposure and HLA in healthy donors. This clone was observed once. Clones were sequenced by immunoSEQ multiplex PCR, and TCRdb holds only the in-frame ones, with some missing. The profile shows around 400,000 clones, 75% to 90% of them singletons. V dropped 5 bases and J dropped 3; count of bases not matched to a gene: 9. This CDR3 is 16 amino acids long. Germline assignment: CDR1 MNHEY and CDR2 SMNVEV (reference sequence). Material for sequencing was PBMCs. The chain recombines TRBV27 with TRBJ2-2; TRBD1 aligns across 7 bases. This sequence originates from a woman between 18 and 30 years old in good health and CMV-seronegative. CDR3 loop: CASSPRQGRDTGELFF. CDR3 sequence (DNA): TGTGCCAGCAGTCCAAGACAGGGTCGGGACACCGGGGAGCTGTTTTTT.